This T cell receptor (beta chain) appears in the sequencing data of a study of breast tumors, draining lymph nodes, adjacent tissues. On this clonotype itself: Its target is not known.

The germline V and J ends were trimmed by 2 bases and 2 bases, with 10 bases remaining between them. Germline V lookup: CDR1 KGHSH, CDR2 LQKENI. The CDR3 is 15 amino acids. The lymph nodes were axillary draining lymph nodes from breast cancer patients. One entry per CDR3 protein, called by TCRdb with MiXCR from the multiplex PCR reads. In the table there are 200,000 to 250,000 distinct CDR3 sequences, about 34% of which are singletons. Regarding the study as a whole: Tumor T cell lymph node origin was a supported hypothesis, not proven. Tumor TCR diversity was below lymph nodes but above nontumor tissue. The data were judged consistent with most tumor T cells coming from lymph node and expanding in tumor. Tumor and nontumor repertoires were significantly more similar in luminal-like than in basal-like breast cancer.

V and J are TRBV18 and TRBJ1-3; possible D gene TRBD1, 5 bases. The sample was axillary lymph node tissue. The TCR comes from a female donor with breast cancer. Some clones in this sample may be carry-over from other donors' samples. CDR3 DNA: TGTGCCAGCTCACCAAGTAGGGGTGCTGGAAACACCATATATTTT. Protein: CASSPSRGAGNTIYF.